The source of this T cell receptor beta chain is a study of early T cells in non-severe SARS-CoV-2 infection listed by TCRdb under 2021. In terms of the full investigation: Because TCR sequencing relied on bulk RNA taken from unsorted whole blood, pairing of alpha and beta chains was not possible. What the authors observed across the whole study: VDJdb matching was skewed toward anti-spike CD8 responses and likely underestimated virus-specific expansions, missing private and CD4 specificities.

The library was produced with 5' RACE. These reads were obtained on a NextSeq 500. The TCR library protocol attached unique molecular identifiers to individual cDNA molecules to correct for sequencing error and PCR bias. Both TCR alpha and beta chains were sequenced, and tight co-correlation was observed between alpha and beta sequence abundances in each sample. From the authors' description of their analysis: Decombinator V4 was used to annotate TCR sequences for V gene, J gene and CDR3. Expanded TCRs were defined as changing significantly between any two time points under a Poisson model with p below 0.0001. TCR abundances were normalised to the total number of TCRs sequenced per sample and were expressed as counts per million. TRAV1-2 paired with TRAJ12, TRAJ20 or TRAJ33 defined MAIT TCRs, while TRAV10 paired with TRAJ18 defined iNKT TCRs. A search of VDJdb, accessed on 1 November 2021, was run for TCRs annotated to CMV, EBV and SARS-CoV-2, with TCRs annotated for multiple antigens excluded. Through fastp at Q25 and MiXCR, TCRdb rebuilt clones from the public reads, retaining in-frame beta chains. Each entry merges the rows of one CDR3 protein and shows their most common DNA and genes. V and J calls and clone size were set by TCRdb, not the authors. The sample profile shows some 77,000 distinct CDR3 sequences; roughly 13% of them were found once. Around 1.1% of the sample comes from the top ten.

Its CDR3 holds 14 amino acids, cysteine through phenylalanine. The entry retains the CDR3 DNA only, 42 bases that are in frame from base 1. V is reduced by 1 base and J by 6 bases, leaving a spacing of 10 bases between them. The germline V gene (reference sequence) provides CDR1 LGHDT and CDR2 YNNKEL. The study was a case-control design nested within a healthcare worker cohort in London, UK, with weekly nasopharyngeal swab PCR tests and blood sampling. Healthcare workers were recruited between 23 and 31 March 2020, during the week of the UK lockdown, and were followed weekly for up to roughly 16 weeks. On this clonotype: Its target antigen remains unknown. The record has no base qualities; no much larger clone is one base away.

The receptor was derived from an adult who was a healthcare worker with PCR-confirmed SARS-CoV-2 infection or an uninfected control (not recorded which). This chain joins TRBV3-1 to TRBJ2-1; no D gene can be assigned with confidence. The sequencing input was whole blood. In nucleotide form, the sequence is TGTGCCAGCAGCCAAGGGGGTACCCCCAATGAGCAGTTCTTC. Translation gives CASSQGGTPNEQFF.